The 8 T cell receptor beta chains listed next were all sequenced from one sample in a study of T cell clonotyping in hematopoietic cell transplantation. Assay: immunoSEQ multiplex PCR; the TCRdb copy retains only in-frame clones and omits some. The sample shows over 10,000 clones, approximately 92% of them seen only once. Sequencing used peripheral blood mononuclear cells. The source of these receptors is a man aged 30-40 years in good health. Some clones in this sample may be carry-over from other donors' samples.

The chain couples TRBV20-1 to TRBJ2-7; D uncertain. With 1 base removed from V and 7 bases from J, the gap between germline ends came to 8 bases. The CDR3 runs to 11 residues. Germline assignment: CDR1 DFQATT and CDR2 SNEGSKA (reference sequence). CDR3 in amino acids: CSARAVQEQYF. The CDR3 DNA follows: TGCAGTGCTAGAGCGGTGCAGGAGCAGTACTTC.

This clone occurred once. This chain connects TRBV2 to TRBJ1-1; D may be TRBD1 (6 bases). With 7 bases removed from V and 11 bases from J, the gap between germline ends came to 14 bases. Germline V lookup: CDR1 SNHLY, CDR2 FYNNEI. The CDR3 spans 11 residues. The CDR3 DNA reads TGTGCCAGCATAGGGGGACATACGGCTTTCTTT. Its translation is CASIGGHTAFF. The variable domain in full, completed from reference TRBV2 and TRBJ1-1, reads EPEVTQTPSHQVTQMGQEVILRCVPISNHLYFYWYRQILGQKVEFLVSFYNNEISEKSEIFDDQFSVERPDGSNFTLKIRSTKLEDSAMYFCASIGGHTAFFGQGTRLTVV.

The chain joins TRBV27 to TRBJ1-5; maybe TRBD1 (6 bases). From germline, CDR1 is MNHEY and CDR2 SMNVEV (reference sequence). This CDR3 spans 15 amino acids. Trimming took off 0 bases at V and 3 bases at J, with 9 bases between the two ends. The CDR3 reads CASSLSYRDNQPQHF. CDR3 bases: TGTGCCAGCAGTTTATCCTACAGGGACAATCAGCCCCAGCATTTT.

The chain couples TRBV29-1 to TRBJ2-3, with D perhaps matching TRBD1 (6 bases). The CDR3 covers 12 residues. V was cut by 1 base and J by 6 bases, with 8 bases left in between. Germline CDR1 reads SQVTM; CDR2 reads ANQGSEA. The DNA of the CDR3 is TGCAGCGTTGAAGGGACAGTGGATACGCAGTATTTT. This sequence encodes CSVEGTVDTQYF.

The rearrangement links TRBV30 to TRBJ1-4; D unresolved. The CDR3 is 13 amino acids. The germline V and J ends were trimmed by 6 bases and 2 bases, with 10 bases remaining between them. Germline CDR1 and CDR2: GTSNPN and SVGIG (reference sequence). The CDR3 DNA is TGTGCCTGCCTAGGGCAGACTAATGAAAAACTGTTTTTT. Translated: CACLGQTNEKLFF.

This clone was detected only once. This rearrangement joins TRBV2 to TRBJ1-2; 11 bases match TRBD1. From germline, CDR1 is SNHLY and CDR2 FYNNEI. The CDR3 is 14 residues long. The V segment lost 5 bases and the J segment 3 bases; nucleotides outside the gene matches: 2. The CDR3 is CASSRDRGYYGYTF. The CDR3, as DNA: TGTGCCAGCAGTCGGGACAGGGGGTACTATGGCTACACCTTC.

This clone was recorded only once. The chain is built from TRBV11-3 and TRBJ2-1; D is perhaps TRBD1 or TRBD2 (5 bases each). Trimming took off 8 bases at V and 9 bases at J, with 11 bases between the two ends. This CDR3 is built from 11 residues. Germline V gene lookup returns CDR1 SGHNT and CDR2 YENEEA. The CDR3 loop is CASRLRGEQFF. The DNA for the CDR3 is TGTGCCAGCCGCCTGAGGGGTGAGCAGTTCTTC.

The chain uses TRBV25-1 and TRBJ1-2, with 7 bases fitting TRBD1. J was trimmed by 6 bases and V by 4 bases; bases with no gene match: 8. Per germline, CDR1 MGHDK and CDR2 SYGVNS. CDR3 length equals 14 residues. CDR3 protein: CASSAMTGTDGYTF. The CDR3 DNA sequence: TGTGCCAGCAGTGCGATGACCGGGACAGATGGCTACACCTTC.